This T cell receptor beta chain derives from a study of blood T cell repertoires in COVID-19. Study-wide context: COVID-19 samples collected from the United States, Italy and Spain covered acute and convalescent phases. T cells, B-cell-depleted T cells, or PBMCs supplied cDNA or gDNA.

This clone was found once. As originally analysed: Estimated nucleated cell counts came from reference gene primer amplification. TCRdb keeps only in-frame clones here, not all; method: immunoSEQ multiplex PCR. From that table come the V and J calls and clone size; the DNA was used to work out D and trimming. The sample has some 190,000 clones, more than 70% seen once. Germline values: CDR1 SGDLS, CDR2 YYNGEE. The CDR3 is made up of 14 amino acids. V lost 0 bases, J lost 6 bases, and 12 bases lay in between. The sample consisted of peripheral blood. The sequence was collected from a woman older than 75 with active or convalescent COVID-19. The chain is built from TRBV9 and TRBJ1-1; D is perhaps TRBD1 (5 bases). CDR3 sequence (DNA): TGTGCCAGCAGCGTAGGTCCGGGGGACTCTGAAGCTTTCTTT. Translated, it gives CASSVGPGDSEAFF.